This is a list of T cell receptor beta chains from one sample in a study of beta chain features in type 1 diabetes. Assay used: immunoSEQ multiplex PCR; TCRdb lists only in-frame clones, some missing. This table holds about 60,000 clones, roughly three fifths found once. The sequenced material came from Tregs from blood. These receptors came from a woman aged 18-30 years in good health. CDR3s leave out the opening cysteine and the closing phenylalanine or tryptophan.

v_gene: TRBV18
CDR3aa: ASSPFTGFSGANVLT

v_gene: TRBV9
CDR3aa: ASSVSRGLSTDTQY

v_gene: TRBV7-9
CDR3aa: ASSLAPGRARDTQY

v_gene: TRBV18
CDR3aa: ASSLLGGHEQY

v_gene: TRBV23-1
CDR3aa: ASSPKPVLAMDEQY

v_gene: TRBV19
CDR3aa: ASSVGGYGYT

v_gene: TRBV7-2
CDR3aa: ASSLTGNTEAF

v_gene: TRBV9
CDR3aa: ASSVQTDTQY

v_gene: TRBV19
CDR3aa: ASSIGTGGYGYT

v_gene: TRBV5-6
CDR3aa: ASSRGGDIYGYT

v_gene: TRBV13
CDR3aa: ASSRTANYGYT

v_gene: TRBV6-1
CDR3aa: ASSYGQGTEAF

v_gene: TRBV19
CDR3aa: ASTRTGGDYEQY

v_gene: TRBV27
CDR3aa: ASSLQGGSYEQY

v_gene: TRBV6-1
CDR3aa: ASSETRGTNSNQPQH

v_gene: TRBV5-1
CDR3aa: ASSYWGGQTADTQY

v_gene: TRBV10-3
CDR3aa: AIKGTSGKGSYEQY